This TCR beta chain was obtained from a study of blood T cells in healthy people across ages. For the second PCR, which ran for about 6 to 11 cycles, a sample-barcoded 5' primer and a J-beta primer mix were used. TCRdb re-analysed the 5' RACE reads in MiXCR, keeping a single row per CDR3 protein. This sample has hundreds of thousands of distinct CDR3 sequences; 24% occur once, and the top ten carry 8.7%. V was clipped by 3 bases and J by 4 bases, with 12 bases between them. The CDR3 covers 13 residues. Germline CDR1 reads DFQATT; CDR2 reads SNEGSKA (reference sequence). In addition, the sample was reused for a study of T cells of mothers and their children.

V usage is TRBV20-1 and J usage is TRBJ1-2; the D is unclear. The specimen was blood. This TCR derives from a boy aged 5-17 years in good health. In nucleotides, the CDR3 is TGCAGTGCTAGGCTCTCCAGTTCCTATGGCTACACCTTC. This sequence encodes CSARLSSSYGYTF.